The 15 T cell receptor beta chains below were found in one sample sequenced in a study of T cells in Graves' hyperthyroidism and ophthalmopathy. Amplification targeted TCR beta CDR3 regions from RNA transcripts. Primed by the HTBI set, a first-round RT-PCR was run on the TCR CDR3. TCRdb passed the multiplex PCR reads through MiXCR, listing each CDR3 protein once. The sample shows approximately 530,000 distinct CDR3 sequences, approximately 16% of them seen only once. Material for sequencing was blood. These receptors were collected from a young woman with Graves' hyperthyroidism.

This clonotype was seen a handful of times. The J gene is TRBJ2-7, the V gene TRBV28; possible D gene TRBD2, 6 bases. Germline CDR1 reads MDHEN; CDR2 reads SYDVKM. CDR3 size: 12 residues. Between the trimmed V and J ends, which lost 9 bases and 3 bases, there was a span of 12 bases. The CDR3, as DNA: TGTGCCAGGTGGTCAGCGGGCTACGAGCAGTACTTC. Its protein is CARWSAGYEQYF.

The table lists this clonotype with many counts. This chain uses TRBV11-2 with TRBJ2-6, with TRBD2 matching over 7 bases. This CDR3 region has 16 residues. Per germline, CDR1 SGHAT and CDR2 FQNNGV. V gave up 5 bases and J gave up 1 base; unmatched junction bases: 5. The DNA for the CDR3 is TGTGCCAGCAGCCCACTGGGGGGGTCTGGGGCCAACGTCCTGACTTTC. This sequence encodes CASSPLGGSGANVLTF. Full variable domain (rest looked up from reference TRBV11-2 and TRBJ2-6): EAGVAQSPRYKIIEKRQSVAFWCNPISGHATLYWYQQILGQGPKLLIQFQNNGVVDDSQLPKDRFSAERLKGVDSTLKIQPAKLEDSAVYLCASSPLGGSGANVLTFGAGSRLTVL.

This clonotype was detected only a few times. The chain couples TRBV18 to TRBJ1-1; no reliable D call. V was shortened by 3 bases and J by 3 bases, with 17 bases between the two germline ends. Germline lookup yields CDR1 KGHSH and CDR2 LQKENI. CDR3 length equals 16 residues. DNA of the CDR3: TGTGCCAGCTCACCTTTGGACGTCCTTTTCTACACTGAAGCTTTCTTT. Protein: CASSPLDVLFYTEAFF.

Concerning this clonotype itself: One junction end does not reproduce the germline sequence, and a read error may be involved. This chain connects TRBV5-1 to TRBJ2-2; D might be TRBD1 (5 bases). The CDR3 is 15 amino acids. Germline lookup yields CDR1 SGHRS and CDR2 YFSETQ. The DNA of the CDR3 is TGCGCCAGCCGCTTGGTCAGGGCGAACACCGGGGAGCTGTTTTTT. This codes for CASRLVRANTGELFF.

Ten or more counts support this clonotype. CDR3 in amino acids: CSARGWGLEETQYF. As DNA, the CDR3 is TGCAGTGCTAGAGGGTGGGGGCTTGAAGAGACCCAGTACTTC. V gene TRBV20-1 combines with J gene TRBJ2-5; D is possibly TRBD1 (6 bases). Trimming shortened V by 1 base and J by 3 bases, and 12 bases separated the two germline ends. The germline V gene has CDR1 DFQATT and CDR2 SNEGSKA (reference sequence). The CDR3 runs to 14 residues.

This clonotype has at least ten counts. The V call is TRBV2, the J call TRBJ2-3, with TRBD2 matching 10 bases. This CDR3 is 20 amino acids long. Germline loops: CDR1 SNHLY, CDR2 FYNNEI. V lost 1 base and J lost 0; bases outside the gene matches: 13. CDR3 region: CASSEEVAGGYSPSTDTQYF. In DNA, the CDR3 is TGTGCCAGCAGTGAAGAGGTAGCGGGGGGATATAGCCCTAGCACAGATACGCAGTATTTT. The full variable domain, its missing parts supplied by reference TRBV2 and TRBJ2-3, is EPEVTQTPSHQVTQMGQEVILRCVPISNHLYFYWYRQILGQKVEFLVSFYNNEISEKSEIFDDQFSVERPDGSNFTLKIRSTKLEDSAMYFCASSEEVAGGYSPSTDTQYFGPGTRLTVL.

As regards this clonotype: This may stem from a read error, because a much larger clone lies one nucleotide away. The V and J genes are TRBV20-1 and TRBJ1-2; no clear D gene. Germline-derived CDR1 and CDR2 are DFQATT and SNEGSKA (reference sequence). The CDR3 totals 13 residues. V shed 4 bases and J shed 7 bases, with 16 bases lying between them. The CDR3 loop is CSAMLHSFFGYTF. CDR3 bases: TGCAGTGCTATGCTCCACAGCTTCTTTGGCTACACCTTC.

This clonotype appeared a few times. V usage is TRBV7-2 and J usage is TRBJ2-5; a weak D match, TRBD1 (6 bases). CDR1 and CDR2 (germline): SGHTA, FQGNSA. The V gene lost 5 bases and the J gene lost 2 bases, with 15 bases spanning the gap. The CDR3 has 15 residues. The CDR3 DNA follows: TGTGCCAGCAGCCTAAGAGGCAGGGGACAAGAGACCCAGTACTTC. Translating it yields CASSLRGRGQETQYF. Supplemented by reference TRBV7-2 and TRBJ2-5, the full variable domain reads GAGVSQSPSNKVTEKGKDVELRCDPISGHTALYWYRQSLGQGLEFLIYFQGNSAPDKSGLPSDRFSAERTGGSVSTLTIQRTQQEDSAVYLCASSLRGRGQETQYFGPGTRLLVL.

In regard to this clonotype: A read error may explain this, as a much larger clone is one base away. No conserved phenylalanine or tryptophan is present at the end of the CDR3, so a read error is the likely explanation. J is TRBJ2-3 and V is TRBV7-2; D gene ambiguous. The germline V and J ends were trimmed by 5 bases and 0 bases, with 12 bases remaining between them. CDR1 is SGHTA, CDR2 FQGNSA, per germline. This CDR3 contains 15 residues. The CDR3 nucleotides read TGTGCCAGCAGCGGAGTGTCTACCAGCACAGATACGCAGTATCTT. It codes for CASSGVSTSTDTQYL.

This clonotype came up many times. The rearrangement links TRBV7-9 to TRBJ2-7, with D perhaps matching TRBD1 (8 bases). CDR3 length: 14 amino acids. Trimming pared 6 bases from V and 3 bases from J, leaving 15 bases between. The germline gives CDR1 SEHNR, CDR2 FQNEAQ (reference sequence). The CDR3 region is CASSPQGGYYEQYF. The CDR3 DNA is TGTGCCAGCAGTCCACAGGGGGGGTACTACGAGCAGTACTTC.

The sample holds many counts of this clonotype. The rearrangement links TRBV5-1 to TRBJ2-1; the D gene is possibly TRBD2 (6 bases). The V gene's germline CDR1 is SGHRS and CDR2 YFSETQ. Between the trimmed V and J ends, which lost 6 bases and 0 bases, there was a span of 19 bases. The CDR3 length is 17 residues. CDR3: CASTPRASVISYNEQFF. The CDR3 DNA reads TGCGCCAGCACCCCCCGGGCTAGCGTTATCTCCTACAATGAGCAGTTCTTC.

Ten or more counts support this clonotype. The chain joins TRBV2 to TRBJ2-5, with a tentative D call TRBD1 (5 bases). This CDR3 comprises 13 residues. Germline-derived CDR1 and CDR2 are SNHLY and FYNNEI. V lost 5 bases to trimming and J lost 5 bases, with 12 bases between them. CDR3 in amino acids: CASSNTGFETQYF. In DNA, the CDR3 is TGTGCCAGCAGTAATACAGGATTCGAGACCCAGTACTTC.

There are many counts of this clonotype. The gene calls are TRBV20-1 and TRBJ2-7; 7 bases are a match to TRBD2. V gave up 6 bases and J gave up 3 bases; unmatched junction bases: 5. The CDR3 has 12 residues. The germline CDR1 and CDR2 sequences are DFQATT and SNEGSKA (reference sequence). The CDR3 here is CSARRDYYEQYF. CDR3 nucleotide sequence: TGCAGTGCGCGGCGGGACTACTACGAGCAGTACTTC.

This clonotype appeared many times. This chain uses TRBV7-8 with TRBJ2-7; TRBD1 aligns across 7 bases. CDR3 length: 14 amino acids. Germline CDR1 is SGHVS and CDR2 is FQNEAQ. The V segment lost 2 bases and the J segment 2 bases; nucleotides outside the gene matches: 3. This chain's CDR3 is CASSLYDRAYEQYF. In DNA, the CDR3 is TGTGCCAGCAGCTTATATGACAGGGCCTACGAGCAGTACTTC.

This chain connects TRBV4-3 to TRBJ2-1, with a weak D call TRBD1 (5 bases). Germline lookup yields CDR1 LGHNA and CDR2 YSLEER. V was pared by 1 base and J by 7 bases, with 8 bases between. CDR3 length: 13 residues. CDR3 nucleotide sequence: TGCGCCAGCAGCCAAGTTAGGGGTAATGAGCAGTTCTTC. It yields the protein CASSQVRGNEQFF.